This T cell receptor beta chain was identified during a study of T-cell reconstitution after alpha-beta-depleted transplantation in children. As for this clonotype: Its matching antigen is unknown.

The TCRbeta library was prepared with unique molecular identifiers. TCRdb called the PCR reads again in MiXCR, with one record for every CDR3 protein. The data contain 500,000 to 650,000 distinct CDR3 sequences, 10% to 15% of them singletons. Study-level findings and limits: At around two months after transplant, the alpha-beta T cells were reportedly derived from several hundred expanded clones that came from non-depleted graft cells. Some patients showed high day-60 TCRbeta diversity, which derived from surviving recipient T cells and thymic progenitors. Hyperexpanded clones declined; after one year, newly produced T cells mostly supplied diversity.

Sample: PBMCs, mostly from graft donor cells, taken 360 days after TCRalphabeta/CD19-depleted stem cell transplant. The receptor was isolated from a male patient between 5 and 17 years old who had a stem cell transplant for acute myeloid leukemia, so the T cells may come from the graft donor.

In DNA, the CDR3 is TGTGCCAGCAGCCAGGGAGGGACAGGGAACTATGGCTACACCTTC. Translation gives CASSQGGTGNYGYTF. The chain combines TRBV7-9 with TRBJ1-2, with 9 bases that match TRBD1. The junction had 6 bases not matched to a gene; V was cut back by 5 bases and J by 2 bases. The germline V gene encodes CDR1 SEHNR and CDR2 FQNEAQ (reference sequence). The CDR3 totals 15 residues.